The 17 T cell receptor beta chains listed next were all sequenced from one sample in a study of blood T cell repertoires in COVID-19. TCRdb keeps only in-frame clones here, not all; method: immunoSEQ multiplex PCR. This sample has 110,000 to 150,000 clones, with more than 80% found just once. Sequenced input: peripheral blood. The receptors originated from a woman aged 60-70 years with active COVID-19.

CDR3 sequence reads: CASRLAGGLAKNIQYF. DNA for the CDR3: TGTGCCAGCAGACTAGCGGGAGGGCTGGCCAAAAACATTCAGTACTTC. The rearrangement links TRBV7-2 to TRBJ2-4; 13 bases line up with TRBD2. The length of the CDR3 is 16 residues. J was trimmed by 1 base and V by 6 bases; bases with no gene match: 3. The germline V gene has CDR1 SGHTA and CDR2 FQGNSA.

V is TRBV7-3 and J is TRBJ2-7, with a tentative D call TRBD2 (6 bases). Germline loops: CDR1 SGHTA, CDR2 FQGTGA. Deletions cut 3 bases from V and 6 bases from J, with 15 bases between. The CDR3 extends over 14 amino acids. The DNA of the CDR3 is TGTGCCAGCAGCTTGGAGGGTTTGGTGTCCGAGCAGTACTTC. This sequence encodes CASSLEGLVSEQYF.

This sequence joins TRBV4-3 and TRBJ2-3; a weak D match, TRBD1 (7 bases). The CDR3 length is 19 residues. V was pared by 0 bases and J by 4 bases, with 23 bases between. The germline V gene encodes CDR1 LGHNA and CDR2 YSLEER. The chain's CDR3 is CASSQEIGGAGQQADTQYF. CDR3 DNA sequence: TGCGCCAGCAGCCAAGAGATCGGGGGCGCGGGACAGCAGGCAGATACGCAGTATTTT.

Concerning this clone itself: Other DNA variants within this sample encode the same CDR3. The V and J genes are TRBV6-5 and TRBJ2-7; 7 bases are shared with TRBD1. The germline V gene has CDR1 MNHEY and CDR2 SVGAGI. V lost 2 bases and J lost 3; bases outside the gene matches: 1. There are 13 residues in the CDR3. The CDR3 protein is CASSYRQGYEQYF. For the CDR3, the DNA is TGTGCCAGCAGTTACCGACAGGGCTACGAGCAGTACTTC.

The genes are TRBV28 and TRBJ2-5, with TRBD2 as a possible D gene (7 bases). The length of the CDR3 is 12 residues. Trimming stripped 9 bases from V and 13 bases from J, with 21 bases between. The germline CDR1 and CDR2 sequences are MDHEN and SYDVKM. This CDR3 reads CASRTRGARWYF. Written as DNA, the CDR3 is TGTGCCAGTCGGACTAGGGGGGCTCGGTGGTACTTC.

This clone has only one observation. The CDR3 sequence: CASSPRGLFATNEKLFF. The CDR3 DNA follows: TGTGCCAGCTCACCACGAGGGCTTTTTGCAACTAATGAAAAACTGTTTTTT. This chain joins TRBV18 and TRBJ1-4; D is undetermined. From germline, CDR1 is KGHSH and CDR2 LQKENI. The CDR3 extends over 17 amino acids. V dropped 1 base and J dropped 0 bases, with 12 bases sitting between them.

The CDR3 DNA is TGTGCCAGCAGCTTAAGCTCGACAAGCCTACAGACCCAGTACTTC. Its translation: CASSLSSTSLQTQYF. This sequence joins TRBV7-9 and TRBJ2-5, with D unresolved. The CDR3 loop spans 15 amino acids. V gave up 2 bases and J gave up 6 bases, with 16 bases separating them. Germline-derived CDR1 and CDR2 are SEHNR and FQNEAQ (reference sequence).

The chain recombines TRBV7-9 with TRBJ2-7; possibly TRBD2 for D (5 bases). Trimming took off 5 bases at V and 5 bases at J, with 22 bases between the two ends. Germline V gene lookup returns CDR1 SEHNR and CDR2 FQNEAQ (reference sequence). This CDR3 contains 16 residues. The chain's CDR3 is CASSHLRGGFLHEQYF. DNA of the CDR3: TGTGCCAGCAGCCACTTACGGGGTGGATTTCTACACGAGCAGTACTTC.

CDR3 DNA sequence: TGTGCCAGTAGCCGGACGGGGGCTGGAAACACCATATATTTT. Protein: CASSRTGAGNTIYF. The chain couples TRBV19 to TRBJ1-3; D might be TRBD1 (5 bases). V gave up 6 bases and J gave up 2 bases, with 11 bases separating them. This CDR3 has 14 residues. The germline gives CDR1 LNHDA, CDR2 SQIVND (reference sequence).

The table lists this clone with a count of one. CDR3 sequence reads: CASSQGFMVPRAEAFF. CDR3 nucleotide sequence: TGTGCCAGCAGCCAAGGTTTCATGGTGCCTCGGGCTGAAGCTTTCTTT. The genes are TRBV3-1 (or the pseudogene TRBV3-2) and TRBJ1-1; D remains ambiguous. Germline V gene sequence: CDR1 LGHDT, CDR2 YNNKEL (reference sequence). Trimming removed 1 base at V and 6 bases at J, with 18 bases between. CDR3 length equals 16 residues.

The rearrangement uses TRBV3-1 (or the pseudogene TRBV3-2) and TRBJ2-7, with 14 bases lining up with TRBD2. The CDR3 covers 16 residues. After removal of 4 bases from V and 0 bases from J, the junction contained 2 bases not matched to a gene. Germline V gives CDR1 LGHDT, CDR2 YNNKEL (reference sequence). CDR3 nucleotides: TGTGCCAGCAGCCTCGGGACTAGCGGGAGCTCCTACGAGCAGTACTTC. It encodes CASSLGTSGSSYEQYF.

V is TRBV20-1 and J is TRBJ1-2; TRBD1 agrees at 9 bases. The CDR3 runs to 14 residues. Unmatched junction bases numbered 5, after V lost 3 bases and J lost 3 bases. CDR1 and CDR2 (germline): DFQATT, SNEGSKA (reference sequence). The CDR3 DNA sequence: TGCAGTGCTAGTGGGGACAGGGCAGACTATGGCTACACCTTC. It specifies CSASGDRADYGYTF.

The chain employs TRBV30 and TRBJ1-3; 12 bases map to TRBD1. There are 15 residues in the CDR3. Trimming at V came to 1 base and at J to 7 bases, leaving 5 bases not matched to a gene. Germline V gene lookup returns CDR1 GTSNPN and CDR2 SVGIG (reference sequence). CDR3 sequence (DNA): TGTGCCTGGAGTGCCACCGGGACAGGGGGCAACACCATATATTTT. This codes for CAWSATGTGGNTIYF.

This clone appeared a single time. J is TRBJ1-3 and V is TRBV7-9; 9 bases align to TRBD1. CDR1 and CDR2 from the germline V gene are SEHNR and FQNEAQ (reference sequence). This CDR3 has 17 amino acids. Germline trimming cut 1 base from V and 4 bases from J; bases unmatched to any gene: 8. CDR3: CASSLGSGTGYGNTIYF. DNA for the CDR3: TGTGCCAGCAGCTTAGGATCCGGGACAGGGTACGGAAACACCATATATTTT.

The rearrangement uses TRBV6-5 and TRBJ1-2; TRBD1 matches at 8 bases. This CDR3 has 14 amino acids. Trimming at V came to 6 bases and at J to 8 bases, leaving 11 bases not matched to a gene. CDR1 and CDR2 (germline): MNHEY, SVGAGI. The DNA for the CDR3 is TGTGCCAGCAGGCCCCCGGACAGGGTTTACGGCTACACCTTC. Residues: CASRPPDRVYGYTF.

This clone came up once. The chain employs TRBV27 and TRBJ1-1; a weak D match, TRBD1 (6 bases). The CDR3 contains 14 residues. V was shortened by 6 bases and J by 0 bases, with 11 bases between the two germline ends. The V gene's germline CDR1 is MNHEY and CDR2 SMNVEV (reference sequence). The CDR3 coding sequence is TGTGCCAGCAGCCGACAGGCTCTGAACACTGAAGCTTTCTTT. It specifies CASSRQALNTEAFF.

This sequence joins TRBV15 and TRBJ1-1; maybe TRBD1 (5 bases). The CDR3 is 15 amino acids. Per germline, CDR1 LNHNV and CDR2 YYDKDF (reference sequence). V shed 5 bases and J shed 0 bases, with 13 bases lying between them. The CDR3 DNA reads TGTGCCACCAGCGGGCAGGGAACCTTGAACACTGAAGCTTTCTTT. Translation gives CATSGQGTLNTEAFF. Using reference TRBV15 and TRBJ1-1 for the parts outside the CDR3, the full variable domain is DAMVIQNPRYQVTQFGKPVTLSCSQTLNHNVMYWYQQKSSQAPKLLFHYYDKDFNNEADTPDNFQSRRPNTSFCFLDIRSPGLGDTAMYLCATSGQGTLNTEAFFGQGTRLTVV.